The 22 T cell receptor beta chains below were found in one sample sequenced in a study of shared clonotypes between healthy human individuals. Measured with immunoSEQ multiplex PCR; TCRdb has only the in-frame clones, and not every one. The sample has about 520,000 clones; roughly 80% are singletons. Source material: PBMCs. These TCRs come from a woman between 40 and 55 years old in good health. Some clones in this sample may be carry-over from other donors' samples.

CDR3 nucleotides: TGTGCCAGCAGTGGCGGGTCAGCCTACAATGAGCAGTTCTTC. Encoded protein: CASSGGSAYNEQFF. The J gene is TRBJ2-1, the V gene TRBV2; tentative D call: TRBD2 (5 bases). In germline, CDR1 is SNHLY, CDR2 FYNNEI. The CDR3 spans 14 residues. Trimming stripped 4 bases from V and 2 bases from J, with 9 bases between.

The chain carries TRBV5-1 and TRBJ2-7; 10 bases agree with TRBD1. The germline CDR1 and CDR2 sequences are SGHRS and YFSETQ. Trimming removed 5 bases from V and 5 bases from J; junction bases left unmatched: 4. The CDR3 is 13 residues long. The CDR3 here is CASRAGTGDEQYF. DNA for the CDR3: TGCGCCAGCAGGGCCGGGACAGGGGACGAGCAGTACTTC.

This clone was counted ten times or more. J is TRBJ1-3 and V is TRBV19; tentative D call: TRBD1 (6 bases). Deletions cut 9 bases from V and 0 bases from J, with 9 bases between. The CDR3 is 13 residues long. The germline CDR1 and CDR2 sequences are LNHDA and SQIVND (reference sequence). The CDR3 DNA follows: TGTGCCAGCCAGGGGTCCTCTGGAAACACCATATATTTT. Amino acid sequence: CASQGSSGNTIYF.

This clone was observed a handful of times. This chain joins TRBV7-9 and TRBJ1-2; D is unresolved. The V end lost 1 base, the J end lost 6 bases, and 9 bases lay between the germline ends. Germline CDR1 and CDR2: SEHNR and FQNEAQ (reference sequence). The CDR3 is 13 amino acids. The DNA of the CDR3 is TGTGCCAGCAGCTTAGGGGTTTCGGATGGCTACACCTTC. This translates into CASSLGVSDGYTF.

This clone was detected only a few times. Other DNA sequences of this sample code for an identical CDR3. The chain couples TRBV5-1 to TRBJ1-1, with D perhaps TRBD1 (6 bases). Looked up from germline, CDR1 is SGHRS and CDR2 is YFSETQ. CDR3 size: 14 residues. Trimming took off 4 bases at V and 1 base at J, with 11 bases between the two ends. Here the CDR3 reads CASSPLQGNTEAFF. As DNA, the CDR3 is TGCGCCAGCAGCCCATTACAGGGGAACACTGAAGCTTTCTTT.

To note about this clone: One base away lies a much larger clone, so this may be a sequencing read error. CDR3 coding DNA: TGTGCCAGCAGCTTCAAGGACAGGCCCTCATTCTATGGCTACACCTTC. Protein: CASSFKDRPSFYGYTF. The V gene is TRBV13, the J gene TRBJ1-2, with 7 bases aligning to TRBD1. Germline loops: CDR1 PRHDT, CDR2 FYEKMQ (reference sequence). CDR3 length: 16 amino acids. V was pared by 3 bases and J by 4 bases, with 11 bases of the junction left unmatched.

On this clone: Other DNA sequences within the sample encode an identical CDR3. The chain employs TRBV7-6 and TRBJ2-1, with 7 bases aligning to TRBD2. Unmatched junction bases numbered 3, after V lost 0 bases and J lost 7 bases. This CDR3 is built from 14 residues. From germline, CDR1 is SGHVS and CDR2 FNYEAQ. The chain's CDR3 is CASSLAGGYNEQFF. CDR3 sequence (DNA): TGTGCCAGCAGCTTAGCGGGAGGGTATAATGAGCAGTTCTTC.

The V call is TRBV6-6, the J call TRBJ2-7; D is undetermined. Trimming removed 6 bases from V and 3 bases from J, with 6 bases in between. The CDR3 has 11 residues. Germline loops: CDR1 MNHNY, CDR2 SVGAGI (reference sequence). Here the CDR3 reads CASSLNYEQYF. In DNA form, the CDR3 reads TGTGCCAGCAGCCTCAACTACGAGCAGTACTTC.

The chain links TRBV28 to TRBJ2-7; no reliable D call. Germline-derived CDR1 and CDR2 are MDHEN and SYDVKM. The CDR3 is 11 amino acids. V was pared by 6 bases and J by 3 bases, with 6 bases between. CDR3 amino acids: CASRASYEQYF. The CDR3 bases are TGTGCCAGCAGGGCAAGCTACGAGCAGTACTTC.

This chain links TRBV6-5 with TRBJ1-1; D gene uncertain. Between the trimmed V and J ends, which lost 6 bases and 6 bases, there was a span of 11 bases. The length of the CDR3 is 12 residues. Germline V gene sequence: CDR1 MNHEY, CDR2 SVGAGI. CDR3 loop: CASRRPGSEAFF. In DNA form, the CDR3 reads TGTGCCAGCAGACGCCCAGGTTCTGAAGCTTTCTTT.

The chain employs TRBV7-2 and TRBJ2-7, with D tentatively TRBD1 (5 bases). Germline CDR1 SGHTA, CDR2 FQGNSA. The ends were cut back, 5 bases at V and 6 bases at J, with 23 bases in the middle. The CDR3 totals 16 residues. The CDR3 loop reads CASSPQADTAVGEQYF. The CDR3 nucleotides are TGTGCCAGCAGCCCTCAGGCGGACACGGCGGTTGGCGAGCAGTACTTC.

This clone is a singleton in its sample. This sequence joins TRBV2 and TRBJ2-7, with D perhaps TRBD2 (5 bases). The germline gives CDR1 SNHLY, CDR2 FYNNEI. The CDR3 is made up of 14 amino acids. V shed 2 bases and J shed 3 bases, with 11 bases lying between them. The chain's CDR3 is CASSEFSGYYEQYF. In DNA form, the CDR3 reads TGTGCCAGCAGTGAATTTTCGGGATACTACGAGCAGTACTTC.

This chain links TRBV5-1 with TRBJ2-1; a possible D gene is TRBD2 (6 bases). Germline V gives CDR1 SGHRS, CDR2 YFSETQ. V lost 6 bases and J lost 6, with 16 bases in between. The length of the CDR3 is 14 residues. The CDR3 region is CASNIGGGGNEQFF. In DNA, the CDR3 is TGCGCCAGCAACATTGGGGGAGGTGGCAATGAGCAGTTCTTC.

The chain uses TRBV20-1 and TRBJ1-5; 7 bases are a match to TRBD1. With 6 bases clipped from V and 6 bases from J, the junction kept 2 bases outside the gene matches. CDR1 is DFQATT and CDR2 is SNEGSKA in the germline V gene (reference sequence). The CDR3 covers 11 residues. CDR3 residues: CSARGFQPQHF. CDR3 in DNA: TGCAGTGCCAGGGGGTTTCAGCCCCAGCATTTT.

This rearrangement joins TRBV2 to TRBJ2-5; D is possibly TRBD1 (5 bases). The CDR3 is 12 residues long. The germline CDR1 and CDR2 sequences are SNHLY and FYNNEI. Trimming took 4 bases from V and 3 from J, leaving 6 bases between them. CDR3 loop: CASSGREETQYF. CDR3 nucleotides: TGTGCCAGCAGTGGCAGGGAAGAGACCCAGTACTTC.

The genes are TRBV5-1 and TRBJ2-2; unclear D gene. Trimming removed 1 base at V and 2 bases at J, with 18 bases between. Germline values: CDR1 SGHRS, CDR2 YFSETQ. The CDR3 runs to 18 residues. In DNA form, the CDR3 reads TGCGCCAGCAGCTTGTCCGCCCCAAGGCATTCAAACACCGGGGAGCTGTTTTTT. Protein: CASSLSAPRHSNTGELFF. Full variable domain (rest looked up from reference TRBV5-1 and TRBJ2-2): KAGVTQTPRYLIKTRGQQVTLSCSPISGHRSVSWYQQTPGQGLQFLFEYFSETQRNKGNFPGRFSGRQFSNSRSEMNVSTLELGDSALYLCASSLSAPRHSNTGELFFGEGSRLTVL.

The rearrangement links TRBV5-5 to TRBJ2-7; either TRBD1 or TRBD2 may fit D (6 bases each). Germline V gene lookup returns CDR1 SGHKS and CDR2 YYEKEE (reference sequence). The CDR3 contains 12 residues. V lost 4 bases and J 7 bases, leaving 12 bases between the germline ends. The CDR3 reads CASSPGAREQYF. The CDR3 bases are TGTGCCAGCAGCCCGGGGGCGCGGGAGCAGTACTTC.

The chain combines TRBV14 with TRBJ1-1, with D perhaps TRBD1 (5 bases). V dropped 1 base and J dropped 3 bases, with 21 bases sitting between them. CDR3 length: 18 amino acids. Germline CDR1 is SGHDN and CDR2 is FVKESK. In DNA, the CDR3 is TGTGCCAGCAGCCAAGTCCGGGGCCGGGAGTTAAGGGACACTGAAGCTTTCTTT. Residues: CASSQVRGRELRDTEAFF. Drawing the rest from reference TRBV14 and TRBJ1-1, the complete variable domain is EAGVTQFPSHSVIEKGQTVTLRCDPISGHDNLYWYRRVMGKEIKFLLHFVKESKQDESGMPNNRFLAERTGGTYSTLKVQPAELEDSGVYFCASSQVRGRELRDTEAFFGQGTRLTVV.

The chain links TRBV6-1 to TRBJ2-1, with D possibly being TRBD1 (6 bases). V was shortened by 4 bases and J by 7 bases, with 14 bases between the two germline ends. The CDR3 totals 14 residues. Germline V gives CDR1 MNHNS, CDR2 SASEGT. CDR3 nucleotide sequence: TGTGCCAGCAGTGCGCAGGGGAGCGGAAATGAGCAGTTCTTC. Residues: CASSAQGSGNEQFF.

This clone was detected once. This rearrangement joins TRBV30 to TRBJ2-1; TRBD2 matches at 9 bases. Germline lookup yields CDR1 GTSNPN and CDR2 SVGIG (reference sequence). J was trimmed by 3 bases and V by 2 bases; bases with no gene match: 8. CDR3 length equals 16 residues. CDR3 sequence reads: CAWSRLSGRNYNEQFF. CDR3 nucleotide sequence: TGTGCCTGGAGTCGCTTAAGCGGGAGGAACTACAATGAGCAGTTCTTC.

In the case of this clone: This likely reflects a read error, since a far larger clone is one base away. Without the conserved terminal phenylalanine or tryptophan, this CDR3 likely stems from a read error. The V and J genes are TRBV29-1 and TRBJ2-2, with 11 bases identical to TRBD1. The CDR3 is 14 amino acids. Germline V lookup: CDR1 SQVTM, CDR2 ANQGSEA. After removal of 6 bases from V and 1 base from J, the junction contained 1 base not matched to a gene. The CDR3 sequence is CSVGTGGNTGELFS. Written as DNA, the CDR3 is TGCAGCGTCGGGACAGGGGGGAACACCGGGGAGCTGTTTTCT.

V and J are TRBV18 and TRBJ2-2, with D maybe TRBD2 (6 bases). The germline CDR1 and CDR2 sequences are KGHSH and LQKENI. The CDR3 totals 16 residues. V lost 2 bases to trimming and J lost 1 base, with 11 bases between them. This CDR3 reads CASSPSLAVNTGELFF. CDR3 bases: TGTGCCAGCTCACCAAGCTTAGCGGTGAACACCGGGGAGCTGTTTTTT.